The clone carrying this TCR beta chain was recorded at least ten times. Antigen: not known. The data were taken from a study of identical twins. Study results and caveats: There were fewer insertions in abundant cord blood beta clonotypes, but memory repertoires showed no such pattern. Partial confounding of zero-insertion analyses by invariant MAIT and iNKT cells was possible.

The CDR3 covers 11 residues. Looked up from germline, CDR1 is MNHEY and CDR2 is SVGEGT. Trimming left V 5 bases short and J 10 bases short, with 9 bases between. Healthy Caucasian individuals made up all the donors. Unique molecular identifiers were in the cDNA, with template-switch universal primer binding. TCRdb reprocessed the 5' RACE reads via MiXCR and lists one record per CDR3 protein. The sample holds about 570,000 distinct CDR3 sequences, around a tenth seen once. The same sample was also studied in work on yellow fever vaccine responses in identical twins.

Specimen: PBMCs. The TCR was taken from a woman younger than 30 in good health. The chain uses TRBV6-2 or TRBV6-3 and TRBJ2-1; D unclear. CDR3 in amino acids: CASSPLDEQFF. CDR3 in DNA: TGTGCCAGCAGTCCCTTGGACGAGCAGTTCTTC.